This TCR beta chain derives from a study of human T cells and chemical hapten exposure. Study background: Across its roughly 22 weeks, the study gave patients weekly diphenylcyclopropenone doses to the scalp.

In this sample, this clonotype turned up a few times. Germline-derived CDR1 and CDR2 are SGDLS and YYNGEE. The CDR3 is 16 amino acids. V was cut by 0 bases and J by 4 bases, with 13 bases left in between. Time point indicated: patch test 2, 6 weeks after DPC sensitization. Treatment: therapeutic diphenylcyclopropenone sensitization with weekly scalp DPC. The donor pool consisted of alopecia patients aged 18 to 70 years, considered suitable for DPC. Sequencing started from total RNA isolated from unfractionated whole blood. The library tagged individual cDNA molecules with unique molecular identifiers. Via MiXCR, TCRdb re-called the RACE reads, giving one row per CDR3 protein. The sample has 360,000 or so distinct CDR3 sequences, nearly 6.5% seen once.

The rearrangement uses TRBV9 and TRBJ1-4, with D tentatively TRBD1 (5 bases). This receptor was obtained from a woman younger than 30 with alopecia areata. Some clones in this sample may be carry-over from other donors' samples. The sample was whole blood, taken in connection with sensitization to the hapten diphenylcyclopropenone (DPC). CDR3 in amino acids: CASSVAQGRNNEKLFF. The CDR3 region has the DNA TGTGCCAGCAGCGTAGCCCAGGGCCGAAATAATGAAAAACTGTTTTTT.